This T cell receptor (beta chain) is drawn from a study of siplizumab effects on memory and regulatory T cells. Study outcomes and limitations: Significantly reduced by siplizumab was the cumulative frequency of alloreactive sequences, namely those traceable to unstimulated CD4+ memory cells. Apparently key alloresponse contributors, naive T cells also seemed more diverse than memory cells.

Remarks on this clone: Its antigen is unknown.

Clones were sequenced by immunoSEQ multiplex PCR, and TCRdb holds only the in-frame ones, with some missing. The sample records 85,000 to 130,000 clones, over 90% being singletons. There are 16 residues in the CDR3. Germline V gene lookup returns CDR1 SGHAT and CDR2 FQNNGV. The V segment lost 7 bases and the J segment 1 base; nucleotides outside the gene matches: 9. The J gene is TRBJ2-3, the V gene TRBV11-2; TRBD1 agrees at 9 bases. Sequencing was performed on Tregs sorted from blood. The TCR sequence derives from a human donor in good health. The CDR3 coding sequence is TGTGCCAGCACCACCGGGACAGGGTCCCGCACAGATACGCAGTATTTT. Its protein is CASTTGTGSRTDTQYF. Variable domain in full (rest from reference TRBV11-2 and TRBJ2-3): EAGVAQSPRYKIIEKRQSVAFWCNPISGHATLYWYQQILGQGPKLLIQFQNNGVVDDSQLPKDRFSAERLKGVDSTLKIQPAKLEDSAVYLCASTTGTGSRTDTQYFGPGTRLTVL.